The rows below give T cell receptor beta chains drawn from one sample of a study of T cell repertoires in cytomegalovirus infection. MiXCR, run by TCRdb on the reads, gives a single entry per CDR3 protein. The sample records 500,000 or so distinct CDR3 sequences, 16% being singletons. Sequences were obtained from CD8+ T cells from PBMCs. The receptors derive from a human donor in good health (CMV status not recorded). Some clones in this sample may be carry-over from other donors' samples. Both conserved end residues are trimmed from each CDR3. The order of the fields is V gene, CDR3 protein.

v_call: TRBV28
cdr3_aa: ATQLLTSGTYNEQF

v_call: TRBV19
cdr3_aa: ASIERAVYQPQH

v_call: TRBV19
cdr3_aa: ASSIDPYSPLH

v_call: TRBV6-1
cdr3_aa: ASSGGGKFRTEAF

v_call: TRBV6-6
cdr3_aa: ASSYGIAGELF

v_call: TRBV28
cdr3_aa: ASSLWAQVRTDTQY

v_call: TRBV28
cdr3_aa: ASSFRTENTEAF

v_call: TRBV7-8
cdr3_aa: ASSFTGTGDQYGYT

v_call: TRBV6-5
cdr3_aa: ASSYPGRHNEQF

v_call: TRBV5-1
cdr3_aa: ASSLVWRRSNQPQH

v_call: TRBV5-4
cdr3_aa: ASSFLTNNEQF